A selection of T cell receptor beta chains follows, all from one sample in a study of control samples from healthy donors and cancer patients. The data were produced by immunoSEQ multiplex PCR, yet TCRdb's version contains in-frame clones alone and is incomplete. Here the sample spans some 130,000 clones, roughly 91% being singletons. Source material: PBMCs. These receptors originate from a man aged 45 to 65 with head and neck cancer. Each CDR3 is given with its conserved first and last residue. The order of the fields is J gene, V gene, clone size, CDR3 protein. The listing skips clone size in some rows; elsewhere it reads once, few, many or a size class.

j_call: TRBJ2-1
v_call: TRBV9
clone_size: .
cdr3_aa: CASSSQSGGYNEQFF

j_call: TRBJ2-7
v_call: TRBV7-8
clone_size: .
cdr3_aa: CASRSSVRAPSYEQYF

j_call: TRBJ2-7
v_call: TRBV5-4
clone_size: .
cdr3_aa: CASSSYLRPYEQYF

j_call: TRBJ1-1
v_call: TRBV6-1
clone_size: .
cdr3_aa: CASSETWGQFDGGAFF

j_call: TRBJ2-1
v_call: TRBV19
clone_size: few
cdr3_aa: CASSMTSGSLNEQFF

j_call: TRBJ2-7
v_call: TRBV5-1
clone_size: .
cdr3_aa: CASSAGGDRTYEQYF

j_call: TRBJ2-7
v_call: TRBV5-1
clone_size: .
cdr3_aa: CASSPGTASYEQYF

j_call: TRBJ1-3
v_call: TRBV5-1
clone_size: .
cdr3_aa: CASSQTGDSGNTIYF

j_call: TRBJ1-6
v_call: TRBV5-4
clone_size: .
cdr3_aa: CASSLGQTNSPLHF

j_call: TRBJ1-5
v_call: TRBV2
clone_size: .
cdr3_aa: CASSDFGNQPQHF

j_call: TRBJ2-7
v_call: TRBV5-6
clone_size: .
cdr3_aa: CASSLELMREQYF

j_call: TRBJ2-5
v_call: TRBV6-5
clone_size: once
cdr3_aa: CATREGVTETQYF

j_call: TRBJ2-7
v_call: TRBV27
clone_size: few
cdr3_aa: CASSLGGEREQYF

j_call: TRBJ2-5
v_call: TRBV10-3
clone_size: .
cdr3_aa: CAIKGGEETQYF

j_call: TRBJ2-7
v_call: TRBV7-9
clone_size: .
cdr3_aa: CASTHYLGSKAYEQYF

j_call: TRBJ1-2
v_call: TRBV6-1
clone_size: .
cdr3_aa: CASSEVYRLTGYTF

j_call: TRBJ2-7
v_call: TRBV29-1
clone_size: .
cdr3_aa: CSVEGGAEQYF

j_call: TRBJ1-1
v_call: TRBV6-5
clone_size: .
cdr3_aa: CASSYGQRTEAFF

j_call: TRBJ1-2
v_call: TRBV5-5
clone_size: .
cdr3_aa: CASSLQGAQGYTF

j_call: TRBJ2-3
v_call: TRBV5-1
clone_size: .
cdr3_aa: CASSLAPLSGRNTDTQYF

j_call: TRBJ1-1
v_call: TRBV30
clone_size: .
cdr3_aa: CAWSVPREYTEAFF

j_call: TRBJ2-7
v_call: TRBV18
clone_size: .
cdr3_aa: CASSHPLGQDTYEQYF

j_call: TRBJ1-6
v_call: TRBV7-7
clone_size: .
cdr3_aa: CASSSETGASVGSYNSPLHF

j_call: TRBJ2-1
v_call: TRBV11-3
clone_size: .
cdr3_aa: CASSLDPTYLAGGPHEQFF

j_call: TRBJ2-2
v_call: TRBV27
clone_size: .
cdr3_aa: CASSLSGGLAYTGELFF

j_call: TRBJ2-5
v_call: TRBV11-3
clone_size: .
cdr3_aa: CASSPGLRETQYF

j_call: TRBJ1-5
v_call: TRBV28
clone_size: .
cdr3_aa: CASSFFGGQPQHF

j_call: TRBJ2-2
v_call: TRBV5-1
clone_size: .
cdr3_aa: CASSITGDLAGELFF

j_call: TRBJ1-4
v_call: TRBV19
clone_size: .
cdr3_aa: CASSIYPNEKLFF

j_call: TRBJ1-1
v_call: TRBV6-5
clone_size: .
cdr3_aa: CASTADGNTEAFF

j_call: TRBJ2-1
v_call: TRBV4-2
clone_size: .
cdr3_aa: CASSPRLAGGREQFF

j_call: TRBJ2-1
v_call: TRBV28
clone_size: .
cdr3_aa: CASSLPGLAGDNEQFF

j_call: TRBJ2-7
v_call: TRBV28
clone_size: .
cdr3_aa: CASSYRGTGWHEQYF

j_call: TRBJ1-2
v_call: TRBV5-4
clone_size: .
cdr3_aa: CARKNNYGYTF

j_call: TRBJ2-1
v_call: TRBV18
clone_size: .
cdr3_aa: CASSPSNRGYWVEQFF

j_call: TRBJ2-5
v_call: TRBV7-2
clone_size: .
cdr3_aa: CASSSQVDRSIQETQYF

j_call: TRBJ2-1
v_call: TRBV5-1
clone_size: .
cdr3_aa: CASTRVPTNNEQFF

j_call: TRBJ1-3
v_call: TRBV4-1
clone_size: few
cdr3_aa: CASSRNEGNTIYF

j_call: TRBJ1-5
v_call: TRBV12-3/TRBV12-4
clone_size: .
cdr3_aa: CASSEIDQPQHF

j_call: TRBJ1-2
v_call: TRBV19
clone_size: .
cdr3_aa: CATRGTLNYGYTF

j_call: TRBJ1-5
v_call: TRBV6-2/TRBV6-3
clone_size: .
cdr3_aa: CASSYSIDSNQPQHF

j_call: TRBJ2-5
v_call: TRBV27
clone_size: .
cdr3_aa: CASSLGVVQETQYF

j_call: TRBJ2-3
v_call: TRBV7-9
clone_size: .
cdr3_aa: CASSFGTQYF

j_call: TRBJ1-3
v_call: TRBV10-3
clone_size: once
cdr3_aa: CAISESAQGKHTIYF

j_call: TRBJ1-6
v_call: TRBV10-3
clone_size: once
cdr3_aa: CAISDHGAVGSPLHF

j_call: TRBJ1-1
v_call: TRBV19
clone_size: .
cdr3_aa: CASSSGLTNTEAFF

j_call: .
v_call: TRBV4-1
clone_size: .
cdr3_aa: CASSQVSGTANNEQFF

j_call: TRBJ2-1
v_call: TRBV5-1
clone_size: .
cdr3_aa: CASSRDSYNEQFF

j_call: TRBJ1-1
v_call: TRBV5-8
clone_size: .
cdr3_aa: CASSQLTVMNTEAFF